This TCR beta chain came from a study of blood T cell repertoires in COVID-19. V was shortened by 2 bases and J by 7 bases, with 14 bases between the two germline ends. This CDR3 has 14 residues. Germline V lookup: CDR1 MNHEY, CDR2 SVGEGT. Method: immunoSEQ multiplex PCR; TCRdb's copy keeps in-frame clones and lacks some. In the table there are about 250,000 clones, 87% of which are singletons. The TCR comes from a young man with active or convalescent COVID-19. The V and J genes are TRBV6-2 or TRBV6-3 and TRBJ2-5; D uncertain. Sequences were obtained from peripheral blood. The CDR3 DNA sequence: TGTGCCAGCAGTTACCCGGATCCTAAGCGGACCCAGTACTTC. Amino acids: CASSYPDPKRTQYF.